Listed below are T cell receptor beta chains from one sample, sequenced in a study of cytomegalovirus exposure and HLA in healthy donors. Generated by immunoSEQ multiplex PCR, the TCRdb table keeps only in-frame clones and is missing some. The sample holds fewer than 65,000 clones, around three quarters seen once. What was sequenced was PBMCs. The receptors come from a woman between 40 and 50 years old in good health and CMV-seropositive. The CDR3 runs from the conserved cysteine through the conserved F or W. The order of the fields is clone size, D gene, V gene, J gene, CDR3 DNA, CDR3 protein. The D gene is left open where the match is weak. The size of a clone is reported for some rows only, either as once, few or many, or as a class for expanded clones.

clone_size: once; d_call: NA; v_call: TRBV18; j_call: TRBJ1-3; cdr3_nt: TGTGCCAGCTCACCAATGAGAGTCTCTGGAAACACCATATATTTT; cdr3_aa: CASSPMRVSGNTIYF
clone_size: NA; d_call: NA; v_call: TRBV5-5; j_call: TRBJ1-3; cdr3_nt: TGTGCCAGCAGCTTACAGGGTTCTGGAAACACCATATATTTT; cdr3_aa: CASSLQGSGNTIYF
clone_size: NA; d_call: TRBD2; v_call: TRBV19; j_call: TRBJ2-1; cdr3_nt: TGTGCCAGTAGTATAACCGGGGGGGACAATGAGCAGTTCTTC; cdr3_aa: CASSITGGDNEQFF
clone_size: once; d_call: NA; v_call: TRBV4-1; j_call: TRBJ1-5; cdr3_nt: TGCGCCAGCAGCGAAGTTCCGGGACACGGCAATCAGCCCCAGCATTTT; cdr3_aa: CASSEVPGHGNQPQHF
clone_size: NA; d_call: TRBD2; v_call: TRBV29-1; j_call: TRBJ2-7; cdr3_nt: TGCAGCGTGCGGGGGGCCCCCTACGAGCAGTACTTC; cdr3_aa: CSVRGAPYEQYF
clone_size: NA; d_call: TRBD1; v_call: TRBV28; j_call: TRBJ1-6; cdr3_nt: TGTGCCAGCAGTCCGACAGGGGATAATTCACCCCTCCACTTT; cdr3_aa: CASSPTGDNSPLHF
clone_size: NA; d_call: NA; v_call: TRBV9; j_call: TRBJ1-5; cdr3_nt: TGTGCCAGCAGTCGTACAGGAGTCAATCAGCCCCAGCATTTT; cdr3_aa: CASSRTGVNQPQHF
clone_size: NA; d_call: NA; v_call: TRBV4-1; j_call: TRBJ2-1; cdr3_nt: TGCGCCAGCAGCCAAGAGGCGGGGATTCACAATGAGCAGTTCTTC; cdr3_aa: CASSQEAGIHNEQFF
clone_size: NA; d_call: NA; v_call: TRBV19; j_call: TRBJ1-2; cdr3_nt: TGTGCCACTTCTCAGGTAGTTAGGACCTTC; cdr3_aa: CATSQVVRTF
clone_size: NA; d_call: TRBD1; v_call: TRBV7-6; j_call: TRBJ1-3; cdr3_nt: TGTGCCAGCAGCTTAAACAGGGGCGGAAACACCATATATTTT; cdr3_aa: CASSLNRGGNTIYF
clone_size: NA; d_call: TRBD1; v_call: TRBV2; j_call: TRBJ2-7; cdr3_nt: TGTGCCAGCAGATCGGGACAGGGGAACTACGAGCAGTACTTC; cdr3_aa: CASRSGQGNYEQYF
clone_size: NA; d_call: TRBD1; v_call: TRBV7-9; j_call: TRBJ2-1; cdr3_nt: TGTGCCAGCAGCTTTACAGGGGTCGAGCAGTTCTTC; cdr3_aa: CASSFTGVEQFF
clone_size: once; d_call: TRBD1; v_call: TRBV19; j_call: TRBJ2-6; cdr3_nt: TGTGCCAGTAGTCCCGGGACAGGGGACGCTGGGGCCAACGTCCTGACTTTC; cdr3_aa: CASSPGTGDAGANVLTF
clone_size: NA; d_call: TRBD1; v_call: TRBV6-5; j_call: TRBJ2-2; cdr3_nt: TGTGCCAGCCGACAGGGAAGAGTGGCCGGGGAGCTGTTTTTT; cdr3_aa: CASRQGRVAGELFF
clone_size: NA; d_call: TRBD2; v_call: TRBV5-1; j_call: TRBJ2-3; cdr3_nt: TGCGCCAGCAGCTTGGGTAGCGGGGGAAGCACAGATACGCAGTATTTT; cdr3_aa: CASSLGSGGSTDTQYF
clone_size: NA; d_call: NA; v_call: TRBV9; j_call: TRBJ2-7; cdr3_nt: TGTGCCAGCAGCTTCTCCGGTGGGGCCCACGAGCAGTACTTC; cdr3_aa: CASSFSGGAHEQYF
clone_size: NA; d_call: NA; v_call: TRBV29-1; j_call: TRBJ2-2; cdr3_nt: TGCAGCGTTACCCCCACGGGGGGCTGGACCGGGGAGCTGTTTTTT; cdr3_aa: CSVTPTGGWTGELFF
clone_size: NA; d_call: TRBD1; v_call: TRBV5-1; j_call: TRBJ2-2; cdr3_nt: TGCGCCAGCAGCCCATCCCTCCAGACAGGGCCGGCCGGGGAGCTGTTTTTT; cdr3_aa: CASSPSLQTGPAGELFF
clone_size: once; d_call: TRBD2; v_call: TRBV7-3; j_call: TRBJ2-5; cdr3_nt: TGTGCCAGCAGCCCGACTAGCGGGGGCCAAGAGACCCAGTACTTC; cdr3_aa: CASSPTSGGQETQYF
clone_size: few; d_call: TRBD2; v_call: TRBV27; j_call: TRBJ2-1; cdr3_nt: TGTGCCAGCAGTTTGTCGACTAGCGGGGGGGCGAATGAGCAGTTCTTC; cdr3_aa: CASSLSTSGGANEQFF
clone_size: NA; d_call: NA; v_call: TRBV19; j_call: TRBJ2-7; cdr3_nt: TGTGCCAGTAGTTCTACCGGGACACTGGACGAGCAGTACTTC; cdr3_aa: CASSSTGTLDEQYF
clone_size: NA; d_call: NA; v_call: TRBV19; j_call: TRBJ1-2; cdr3_nt: TGTGCCAGTAGATCTCGGGGTCGTACCGGTGTCTACACCTTC; cdr3_aa: CASRSRGRTGVYTF
clone_size: few; d_call: TRBD2; v_call: TRBV4-3; j_call: TRBJ2-3; cdr3_nt: TGCGCCAGCAGCCAAGATTCAGCGGGGGGCCGAACCACGCAGTATTTT; cdr3_aa: CASSQDSAGGRTTQYF